These 29 T cell receptor beta chains were sequenced from one sample in a study of beta chain features in type 1 diabetes. Expressed TCRB transcripts got sequenced, as all isolated RNA was reverse transcribed. TCRdb keeps only in-frame clones here, not all; method: immunoSEQ multiplex PCR. Of 450,000 to 550,000 clones listed, roughly 30% are singletons. Sequenced material: naive CD4+ T cells from blood. The receptor set was obtained from a man in his late teens or twenties in good health.

This clone was observed a handful of times. V gene TRBV14 combines with J gene TRBJ2-1, with TRBD2 matching over 8 bases. The length of the CDR3 is 18 residues. After removal of 1 base from V and 4 bases from J, the junction contained 12 bases not matched to a gene. Germline assignment: CDR1 SGHDN and CDR2 FVKESK. CDR3 bases: TGTGCCAGCAGCCAAGGCCCAAGCTCCGGGAGGGATTACAATGAGCAGTTCTTC. This encodes CASSQGPSSGRDYNEQFF. The variable domain in full, with the rest retrieved from reference TRBV14 and TRBJ2-1, is EAGVTQFPSHSVIEKGQTVTLRCDPISGHDNLYWYRRVMGKEIKFLLHFVKESKQDESGMPNNRFLAERTGGTYSTLKVQPAELEDSGVYFCASSQGPSSGRDYNEQFFGPGTRLTVL.

This clone turned up a few times. This sequence joins TRBV7-2 and TRBJ2-7; 9 positions agree with TRBD2. The ends lost 5 bases at V and 0 bases at J; junction bases unmatched: 11. The CDR3 length is 17 residues. The germline CDR1 and CDR2 sequences are SGHTA and FQGNSA. The CDR3 sequence is CASSRPSSGRSSYEQYF. The CDR3 region has the DNA TGTGCCAGCAGCCGCCCCTCCAGCGGGAGGTCCTCCTACGAGCAGTACTTC.

With regard to this clone: The same CDR3 also results from other DNA sequences found in this sample. The rearrangement links TRBV18 to TRBJ2-6; D gene unclear. Germline CDR1 is KGHSH and CDR2 is LQKENI. V gave up 6 bases and J gave up 2 bases, with 8 bases separating them. This CDR3 is built from 14 residues. The CDR3 here is CASSPQAGANVLTF. The CDR3 DNA sequence: TGTGCCAGCTCCCCCCAGGCTGGGGCCAACGTCCTGACTTTC.

J is TRBJ2-3 and V is TRBV4-2, with 10 bases that match TRBD1. Germline CDR1 reads LGHNA; CDR2 reads YNFKEQ. The length of the CDR3 is 16 residues. The junction had 7 bases not matched to a gene; V was cut back by 4 bases and J by 3 bases. For the CDR3, the DNA is TGTGCCAGCAGCCGCCCGTCGGACAGGGGGACAGATACGCAGTATTTT. Translating gives CASSRPSDRGTDTQYF.

This clone occurred a few times. The chain joins TRBV4-1 to TRBJ1-5; D not resolved. CDR1 MGHRA and CDR2 YSYEKL come from the germline V gene. Trimming removed 1 base at V and 5 bases at J, with 12 bases between. CDR3 length: 15 amino acids. In DNA, the CDR3 is TGCGCCAGCAGCCAAGGGACTGCGGGCCATCAGCCCCAGCATTTT. This gives the protein CASSQGTAGHQPQHF.

The chain recombines TRBV5-1 with TRBJ2-1; 13 bases map to TRBD2. V lost 0 bases and J lost 9; bases outside the gene matches: 6. Germline V gene data show CDR1 as SGHRS and CDR2 as YFSETQ. This CDR3 is built from 16 residues. The CDR3 DNA is TGCGCCAGCAGCTTGGGCGGACTAGCGGGAGAGGCTGAGCAGTTCTTC. Its translation: CASSLGGLAGEAEQFF.

This clone appeared a few times. This chain uses TRBV10-2 with TRBJ2-7; D perhaps matches TRBD2 (5 bases). Trimming took off 6 bases at V and 2 bases at J, with 11 bases between the two ends. The germline V gene encodes CDR1 WSHSY and CDR2 SAAADI. The CDR3 loop spans 13 amino acids. CDR3 in amino acids: CASRPPGAYEQYF. CDR3 nucleotide sequence: TGCGCCAGCAGACCCCCCGGGGCCTACGAGCAGTACTTC.

V usage is TRBV28 and J usage is TRBJ2-7; tentatively, D is TRBD1 (5 bases). Between the trimmed V and J ends, which lost 6 bases and 5 bases, there was a span of 14 bases. This CDR3 spans 13 amino acids. Germline CDR1 is MDHEN and CDR2 is SYDVKM. CDR3 nucleotides: TGTGCCAGCAGCTTAACACGCAGGGACGAGCAGTACTTC. Protein sequence: CASSLTRRDEQYF.

This rearrangement joins TRBV2 to TRBJ2-7; D is perhaps TRBD1 (6 bases). The V and J ends lost 7 bases and 7 bases respectively, with 20 bases between them. The CDR3 sequence is 14 residues long. CDR1 is SNHLY and CDR2 is FYNNEI in the germline V gene. The CDR3 reads CASKVAGDLLEQYF. The CDR3 nucleotides read TGTGCCAGCAAAGTGGCAGGGGACCTACTGGAGCAGTACTTC.

This chain connects TRBV7-2 to TRBJ1-3; D ambiguous. The length of the CDR3 is 15 residues. V was clipped by 8 bases and J by 2 bases, with 16 bases between them. The germline V gene has CDR1 SGHTA and CDR2 FQGNSA. The CDR3 nucleotides are TGTGCCAGCGTGCCGGACGCCATGGCTGGAAACACCATATATTTT. It specifies CASVPDAMAGNTIYF.

This clone was observed a handful of times. J is TRBJ2-2 and V is TRBV11-1; weak D call: TRBD1 (5 bases). Germline CDR1 is SGHAT and CDR2 is FQDESV (reference sequence). CDR3 size: 15 residues. With 8 bases removed from V and 4 bases from J, the gap between germline ends came to 17 bases. CDR3 nucleotides: TGTGCCAGCGGCACGGGTGGGGCGTTCACCGGGGAGCTGTTTTTT. Protein: CASGTGGAFTGELFF.

The V gene is TRBV29-1, the J gene TRBJ2-1; possibly TRBD2 for D (5 bases). The CDR3 totals 14 residues. Germline CDR1 is SQVTM and CDR2 is ANQGSEA. Trimming cost V 0 bases and J 3 bases, with 9 bases left between them. Here the CDR3 DNA reads TGCAGCGTTGAAGATCCCCGGGGCTACAATGAGCAGTTCTTC. Translated, it gives CSVEDPRGYNEQFF.

This chain uses TRBV10-3 with TRBJ2-7, with 10 bases aligning to TRBD2. V trimming: 3 bases; J trimming: 6 bases; junction bases outside the gene matches: 8. There are 15 residues in the CDR3. Germline CDR1 and CDR2: ENHRY and SYGVKD. The CDR3 reads CAISDGLAGEGEQYF. The CDR3 DNA reads TGTGCCATCAGTGATGGGCTAGCGGGAGAGGGCGAGCAGTACTTC.

This clone was observed a few times. V and J are TRBV29-1 and TRBJ2-1; D could derive from TRBD1 or TRBD2 (5 bases each). Germline CDR1 is SQVTM and CDR2 is ANQGSEA. The CDR3 loop spans 15 amino acids. V shed 1 base and J shed 3 bases, with 13 bases lying between them. The CDR3 is CSVEVWQGDYNEQFF. The CDR3, as DNA: TGCAGCGTTGAAGTTTGGCAGGGAGACTACAATGAGCAGTTCTTC.

This clone showed up just a few times. This chain connects TRBV9 to TRBJ2-1, with 8 nucleotides matching TRBD2. V shed 3 bases and J 1 base; nucleotides not matched to a gene: 3. This CDR3 has 15 residues. CDR1 is SGDLS, CDR2 YYNGEE, per germline. Here the CDR3 reads CASSDSSGSYNEQFF. The CDR3 DNA sequence: TGTGCCAGCAGCGACTCTAGCGGGTCCTACAATGAGCAGTTCTTC.

Here the CDR3 DNA reads TGTGCCAGCTCACCGGGAACCGGGTCTGACTATGGCTACACCTTC. It specifies CASSPGTGSDYGYTF. V and J are TRBV18 and TRBJ1-2, with D unresolved. The CDR3 is made up of 15 amino acids. Germline V gene data show CDR1 as KGHSH and CDR2 as LQKENI. The V and J ends lost 3 bases and 3 bases respectively, with 14 bases between them.

The rearrangement joins TRBV18 to TRBJ2-1; D might be TRBD1 or TRBD2, each matching 5 bases. The germline V gene has CDR1 KGHSH and CDR2 LQKENI. V lost 5 bases and J 7 bases, leaving 9 bases between the germline ends. This CDR3 is 12 amino acids long. The DNA of the CDR3 is TGTGCCAGCTCAAGAGGGGAAAATGAGCAGTTCTTC. Protein sequence: CASSRGENEQFF.

This chain connects TRBV9 to TRBJ2-3; weak D call: TRBD1 (5 bases). CDR1 and CDR2 from the germline V gene are SGDLS and YYNGEE. Trimming pared 4 bases from V and 2 bases from J, leaving 11 bases between. The length of the CDR3 is 14 residues. CDR3 DNA: TGTGCCAGCAGCAAGGGGCTGGACACAGATACGCAGTATTTT. It translates to CASSKGLDTDTQYF.

The rearrangement joins TRBV23-1 to TRBJ2-1; TRBD1 aligns across 7 bases. TRBV23-1 is reported as an ORF; its role is uncertain. The CDR3 length is 16 residues. Unmatched junction bases numbered 6, after V lost 0 bases and J lost 4 bases. The chain's CDR3 is CASSQSDRVFYNEQFF. CDR3 in DNA: TGCGCCAGCAGTCAATCCGACAGGGTGTTTTACAATGAGCAGTTCTTC.

V and J are TRBV30 and TRBJ2-6, with 9 bases aligning to TRBD1. The CDR3 has 16 amino acids. V lost 5 bases, J lost 3 bases, and 8 bases stayed unmatched. Germline assignment: CDR1 GTSNPN and CDR2 SVGIG (reference sequence). This CDR3 reads CAWRVTGGGGANVLTF. CDR3 in DNA: TGTGCCTGGCGGGTTACAGGGGGCGGTGGGGCCAACGTCCTGACTTTC.

There are a few counts of this clone. The genes are TRBV29-1 and TRBJ2-3; TRBD1 aligns across 7 bases. This CDR3 has 13 amino acids. The germline gives CDR1 SQVTM, CDR2 ANQGSEA. The trim removed 4 bases at V and 2 bases at J, leaving 3 bases unmatched. CDR3 nucleotide sequence: TGCAGCGTTGGGGGACAGCACACAGATACGCAGTATTTT. Amino acid sequence: CSVGGQHTDTQYF.

The rearrangement links TRBV7-9 to TRBJ2-7; D is uncertain. CDR3 length: 14 amino acids. Trimming pared 1 base from V and 3 bases from J, leaving 10 bases between. Germline CDR1 reads SEHNR; CDR2 reads FQNEAQ (reference sequence). Here the CDR3 DNA reads TGTGCCAGCAGCTTAGAAGAGCCGATCTACGAGCAGTACTTC. Translated: CASSLEEPIYEQYF. Filled out from reference TRBV7-9 and TRBJ2-7, the complete variable domain reads DTGVSQNPRHKITKRGQNVTFRCDPISEHNRLYWYRQTLGQGPEFLTYFQNEAQLEKSRLLSDRFSAERPKGSFSTLEIQRTEQGDSAMYLCASSLEEPIYEQYFGPGTRLTVT.

The chain carries TRBV5-1 and TRBJ2-2; 7 nucleotides align to TRBD1. This CDR3 has 14 amino acids. Germline values: CDR1 SGHRS, CDR2 YFSETQ. J lost 4 bases, V lost 2 bases, and 2 bases had no gene match. CDR3 nucleotide sequence: TGCGCCAGCAGCTTCCGACAGGGCACCGGGGAGCTGTTTTTT. Encoded protein: CASSFRQGTGELFF.

This chain joins TRBV7-8 and TRBJ2-1; D not certain. The CDR3 covers 14 residues. The V end was cut by 8 bases, the J end by 7 bases, with 18 bases between. Per germline, CDR1 SGHVS and CDR2 FQNEAQ. The CDR3, as DNA: TGTGCCAGCCAGAGTCACCCGGTAAGGAATGAGCAGTTCTTC. This translates into CASQSHPVRNEQFF.

This clone was found a few times. The gene calls are TRBV7-2 and TRBJ2-3; D remains unclear. There are 11 residues in the CDR3. Per germline, CDR1 SGHTA and CDR2 FQGNSA. V was clipped by 3 bases and J by 6 bases, with 4 bases between them. The CDR3 loop is CASSLEDTQYF. The CDR3 DNA sequence: TGTGCCAGCAGCTTGGAGGATACGCAGTATTTT. Full variable domain (outside the CDR3, taken from reference TRBV7-2 and TRBJ2-3): GAGVSQSPSNKVTEKGKDVELRCDPISGHTALYWYRQSLGQGLEFLIYFQGNSAPDKSGLPSDRFSAERTGGSVSTLTIQRTQQEDSAVYLCASSLEDTQYFGPGTRLTVL.

This clone has a handful of counts. This chain joins TRBV30 and TRBJ2-6; D is ambiguous. V was clipped by 2 bases and J by 0 bases, with 5 bases between them. CDR3 size: 14 residues. Germline assignment: CDR1 GTSNPN and CDR2 SVGIG (reference sequence). As DNA, the CDR3 is TGTGCCTGGAGTAGGGCCTCTGGGGCCAACGTCCTGACTTTC. Protein: CAWSRASGANVLTF.

The V call is TRBV7-2, the J call TRBJ2-5, with D possibly matching TRBD2 (6 bases). The CDR3 has 14 amino acids. Germline values: CDR1 SGHTA, CDR2 FQGNSA. V was trimmed by 2 bases and J by 2 bases, leaving 9 bases between them. CDR3 coding DNA: TGTGCCAGCAGCTTAAGTGGGAGGCAAGAGACCCAGTACTTC. Protein: CASSLSGRQETQYF.

This clone was counted a few times. V gene TRBV29-1 combines with J gene TRBJ2-5; TRBD2 matches at 7 bases. Germline CDR1 SQVTM, CDR2 ANQGSEA. The trim removed 3 bases at V and 3 bases at J, leaving 10 bases unmatched. This CDR3 is 15 amino acids long. DNA of the CDR3: TGCAGCGTTGATTCCAGCGGGACCGGCGAAGAGACCCAGTACTTC. Amino acids: CSVDSSGTGEETQYF.

The chain uses TRBV30 and TRBJ2-2; D unresolved. Germline V gives CDR1 GTSNPN, CDR2 SVGIG (reference sequence). There are 14 residues in the CDR3. The V end was cut by 3 bases, the J end by 0 bases, with 8 bases between. The CDR3: CAWRPDPNTGELFF. Written as DNA, the CDR3 is TGTGCCTGGAGGCCAGATCCGAACACCGGGGAGCTGTTTTTT.